One sample yielded the 8 T cell receptor beta chains listed below, sequenced in a study of beta chain features in type 1 diabetes. Expressed TCRB transcripts were sequenced after all isolated RNA was converted to cDNA. Sequenced by immunoSEQ multiplex PCR; TCRdb stores in-frame clones only, minus some. Of roughly 350,000 clones detected, over 9% appear once; the ten largest clones hold approximately 0.6%. These receptors' antigens are unknown. Study-level points and caveats: TCRB CDR3s were moderately but significantly shorter in Type 1 diabetes patients in all four CD4+ subsets.

Material: central memory CD4+ T cells from blood. These receptors all come from a man aged 25 to 45 with type 1 diabetes.

The CDR3 nucleotides read TGTGCCAGCAGCTTAGGATCCTGGGGTCCCGATACGCAGTATTTT. Translation: CASSLGSWGPDTQYF. The chain couples TRBV11-1 to TRBJ2-3; D uncertain. Trimming cost V 1 base and J 6 bases, with 14 bases left between them. CDR1 is SGHAT, CDR2 FQDESV, per germline (reference sequence). The CDR3 has 15 amino acids.

The chain employs TRBV5-1 and TRBJ2-7; possibly TRBD2 for D (6 bases). Germline loops: CDR1 SGHRS, CDR2 YFSETQ. V shed 0 bases and J shed 7 bases, with 17 bases lying between them. The CDR3 is 15 residues long. Here the CDR3 reads CASSLGGELREEQYF. The CDR3 DNA is TGCGCCAGCAGCTTGGGAGGGGAGCTACGGGAGGAGCAGTACTTC.

The chain uses TRBV30 and TRBJ2-2; no definite D call. This CDR3 region has 13 residues. CDR1 and CDR2 (germline): GTSNPN, SVGIG (reference sequence). V lost 4 bases and J 2 bases, leaving 8 bases between the germline ends. The CDR3 DNA reads as TGTGCCTGGAACAGCTTTAACACCGGGGAGCTGTTTTTT. This translates into CAWNSFNTGELFF.

The chain joins TRBV4-2 to TRBJ2-5; 7 nucleotides align to TRBD2. J lost 2 bases, V lost 6 bases, and 6 bases had no gene match. This CDR3 is 14 amino acids long. Germline loops: CDR1 LGHNA, CDR2 YNFKEQ. The CDR3 region has the DNA TGTGCCAGCAGTGATCGGACTAGTCAAGAGACCCAGTACTTC. Its protein is CASSDRTSQETQYF.

The chain carries TRBV10-3 and TRBJ1-2; D not resolved. The germline gives CDR1 ENHRY, CDR2 SYGVKD. Trimming removed 4 bases from V and 5 bases from J, with 17 bases in between. The CDR3 contains 15 residues. The CDR3, as DNA: TGTGCCATCAGTGCCACCCCTCGAAGGGAGTATGGCTACACCTTC. This codes for CAISATPRREYGYTF.

There are a few counts of this clone. V and J are TRBV6-5 and TRBJ1-4; possible D gene TRBD1, 5 bases. V lost 6 bases to trimming and J lost 8 bases, with 13 bases between them. CDR1 is MNHEY and CDR2 is SVGAGI in the germline V gene. The length of the CDR3 is 13 residues. CDR3 bases: TGTGCCAGCAGACCAGGACAAGTAGAAAAACTGTTTTTT. Its protein product is CASRPGQVEKLFF.

This clone was recorded a few times. A much larger clone lies one base from this, so it may be a read error. The V and J genes are TRBV7-9 and TRBJ2-5; 7 positions match TRBD1. This CDR3 spans 13 amino acids. V lost 4 bases to trimming and J lost 2 bases; unmatched junction nucleotides: 1. CDR1 and CDR2 from the germline V gene are SEHNR and FQNEAQ (reference sequence). The CDR3 DNA reads as TGTGCCAGCAGCTGGGGACAGCAAGAGACCCAGTACTTC. It specifies CASSWGQQETQYF.

V gene TRBV7-9 combines with J gene TRBJ2-5, with D perhaps TRBD2 (6 bases). The CDR3 totals 14 residues. CDR1 SEHNR and CDR2 FQNEAQ come from the germline V gene (reference sequence). V gave up 5 bases and J gave up 5 bases, with 15 bases separating them. The CDR3 DNA reads TGTGCCAGCAGCCCCTGGCGGGGAGAGGAGACCCAGTACTTC. This gives the protein CASSPWRGEETQYF.